These 20 T cell receptor beta chains share one sample of origin, sequenced in a study of PD-1 blockade in mismatch repair-deficient tumors. Libraries were prepared by immunoSEQ multiplex PCR; TCRdb keeps only in-frame clonotypes and omits some of them. The table shows roughly 37,000 clones, with roughly 84% occurring only once. Here the sequenced sample was PBMCs, taken around 38 weeks after starting pembrolizumab. The receptors here all came from an adult with mismatch repair-deficient cancer.

In nucleotides, the CDR3 is TGTGCCTGGAGACCTAGACTAGAGTACGACACAGATACGCAGTATTTT. This gives the protein CAWRPRLEYDTDTQYF. The chain has TRBV30 and TRBJ2-3, with D maybe TRBD2 (6 bases). Germline loops: CDR1 GTSNPN, CDR2 SVGIG (reference sequence). This CDR3 comprises 16 residues. The V gene lost 3 bases and the J gene lost 2 bases, with 18 bases spanning the gap.

This clone was seen once. This chain joins TRBV7-3 and TRBJ2-2, with 8 bases identical to TRBD2. Germline V lookup: CDR1 SGHTA, CDR2 FQGTGA. There are 16 residues in the CDR3. V shed 5 bases and J 5 bases; nucleotides not matched to a gene: 10. The CDR3 region is CASSIDSGEGTGELFF. The CDR3 region has the DNA TGTGCCAGCAGCATCGATAGCGGGGAGGGTACCGGGGAGCTGTTTTTT.

The chain links TRBV11-1 to TRBJ2-2, with D perhaps matching TRBD2 (5 bases). The CDR3 has 13 amino acids. Per the germline V gene, CDR1 is SGHAT and CDR2 is FQDESV (reference sequence). The V gene lost 5 bases and the J gene lost 6 bases, with 10 bases spanning the gap. The CDR3 protein is CASSQVGAGELFF. The CDR3 DNA follows: TGTGCCAGCAGCCAGGTCGGGGCCGGGGAGCTGTTTTTT.

The genes are TRBV6-1 and TRBJ1-2; D call uncertain. Trimming pared 0 bases from V and 4 bases from J, leaving 6 bases between. CDR1 and CDR2 (germline): MNHNS, SASEGT. This CDR3 has 13 amino acids. The CDR3 sequence: CASSEAPGYGYTF. In DNA, the CDR3 is TGTGCCAGCAGTGAAGCTCCGGGCTATGGCTACACCTTC.

The J gene is TRBJ2-5, the V gene TRBV7-6, with 7 bases identical to TRBD1. V dropped 5 bases and J dropped 0; count of bases not matched to a gene: 12. The CDR3 sequence is 17 residues long. Germline V gene lookup returns CDR1 SGHVS and CDR2 FNYEAQ. CDR3 loop: CASSPRMRQGHQETQYF. CDR3 coding DNA: TGTGCCAGCAGCCCCCGGATGAGACAGGGACACCAAGAGACCCAGTACTTC.

The gene calls are TRBV9 and TRBJ1-3, with 7 bases aligning to TRBD1. There are 15 residues in the CDR3. Germline CDR1 is SGDLS and CDR2 is YYNGEE. The junction had 8 bases not matched to a gene; V was cut back by 3 bases and J by 5 bases. In DNA, the CDR3 is TGTGCCAGCAGCGACAGGGGACGATCTCGAAACACCATATATTTT. Residues: CASSDRGRSRNTIYF. Full variable domain (remainder filled in from reference TRBV9 and TRBJ1-3): DSGVTQTPKHLITATGQRVTLRCSPRSGDLSVYWYQQSLDQGLQFLIQYYNGEERAKGNILERFSAQQFPDLHSELNLSSLELGDSALYFCASSDRGRSRNTIYFGEGSWLTVV.

The gene calls are TRBV7-3 and TRBJ2-3; 8 bases align to TRBD2. CDR1 SGHTA and CDR2 FQGTGA come from the germline V gene. This CDR3 is built from 15 residues. J was trimmed by 2 bases and V by 5 bases; bases with no gene match: 6. The CDR3 nucleotides read TGTGCCAGCAGCCCCACTAGCGGAAACACAGATACGCAGTATTTT. Encoded protein: CASSPTSGNTDTQYF. The full variable domain, its missing parts supplied by reference TRBV7-3 and TRBJ2-3, is GAGVSQTPSNKVTEKGKYVELRCDPISGHTALYWYRQSLGQGPEFLIYFQGTGAADDSGLPNDRFFAVRPEGSVSTLKIQRTERGDSAVYLCASSPTSGNTDTQYFGPGTRLTVL.

The chain has TRBV28 and TRBJ2-1; unclear D gene. Germline V gives CDR1 MDHEN, CDR2 SYDVKM. The CDR3 has 14 amino acids. V shed 5 bases and J shed 0 bases, with 8 bases lying between them. Written as DNA, the CDR3 is TGTGCCAGCAGTGCTGAGAGCTCCTACAATGAGCAGTTCTTC. Amino acid sequence: CASSAESSYNEQFF.

This rearrangement joins TRBV5-1 to TRBJ2-3, with D uncertain. Trimming pared 1 base from V and 7 bases from J, leaving 7 bases between. The germline gives CDR1 SGHRS, CDR2 YFSETQ. This CDR3 is built from 12 residues. The CDR3 DNA is TGCGCCAGCAGCTTGAACGCGAATACGCAGTATTTT. Translation gives CASSLNANTQYF. Based on the CDR3 plus reference TRBV5-1 and TRBJ2-3, the full variable domain is KAGVTQTPRYLIKTRGQQVTLSCSPISGHRSVSWYQQTPGQGLQFLFEYFSETQRNKGNFPGRFSGRQFSNSRSEMNVSTLELGDSALYLCASSLNANTQYFGPGTRLTVL.

V is TRBV5-1 and J is TRBJ2-3, with TRBD1 identical over 9 bases. Looked up from germline, CDR1 is SGHRS and CDR2 is YFSETQ. The ends lost 5 bases at V and 2 bases at J; junction bases unmatched: 6. CDR3 size: 15 residues. The CDR3 protein is CASSQQGADTDTQYF. Here the CDR3 DNA reads TGCGCCAGCAGTCAACAGGGGGCTGACACAGATACGCAGTATTTT.

V usage is TRBV10-2 and J usage is TRBJ2-5; 7 nucleotides line up with TRBD2. The V and J ends lost 4 bases and 5 bases, in that order; junction bases with no gene match: 7. There are 14 residues in the CDR3. The germline V gene has CDR1 WSHSY and CDR2 SAAADI. This CDR3 is CASSVGGSSETQYF. The CDR3 DNA reads TGCGCCAGCAGTGTTGGCGGGAGTTCGGAGACCCAGTACTTC.

The chain joins TRBV11-3 to TRBJ2-3; D possibly corresponds to TRBD2 (5 bases). The germline gives CDR1 SGHNT, CDR2 YENEEA. The V and J ends lost 1 base and 0 bases respectively, with 17 bases between them. This CDR3 is 18 amino acids long. CDR3 bases: TGTGCCAGCAGCTTAGGTTTGTCTGGCGGGCCGAGCACAGATACGCAGTATTTT. This encodes CASSLGLSGGPSTDTQYF.

The chain recombines TRBV29-1 with TRBJ1-1, with unresolved D. Trimming removed 4 bases from V and 0 bases from J, with 9 bases in between. This CDR3 has 13 residues. Per the germline V gene, CDR1 is SQVTM and CDR2 is ANQGSEA. CDR3 nucleotides: TGCAGCGTTGGCGCGAGGATGAACACTGAAGCTTTCTTT. Amino acid sequence: CSVGARMNTEAFF.

V is TRBV9 and J is TRBJ2-5; TRBD1 might be the D (5 bases). The germline V gene has CDR1 SGDLS and CDR2 YYNGEE. There are 14 residues in the CDR3. V lost 1 base to trimming and J lost 3 bases, with 10 bases between them. The CDR3 DNA follows: TGTGCCAGCAGCGTACAGGGTTCAGAAGAGACCCAGTACTTC. It yields the protein CASSVQGSEETQYF.

J is TRBJ2-7 and V is TRBV19; 8 positions agree with TRBD1. The V and J ends lost 0 bases and 2 bases, in that order; junction bases with no gene match: 3. The CDR3 sequence is 15 residues long. Germline V gives CDR1 LNHDA, CDR2 SQIVND (reference sequence). Here the CDR3 reads CASSIDRQGPYEQYF. CDR3 nucleotides: TGTGCCAGTAGTATAGATCGACAGGGGCCCTACGAGCAGTACTTC.

The gene calls are TRBV10-3 and TRBJ1-1, with 7 bases matching TRBD1. CDR1 ENHRY and CDR2 SYGVKD come from the germline V gene. This CDR3 is 15 amino acids long. After removal of 9 bases from V and 1 base from J, the junction contained 11 bases not matched to a gene. The CDR3 protein is CAIKRDSQTNTEAFF. The CDR3 DNA follows: TGTGCCATAAAAAGGGACAGCCAGACGAACACTGAAGCTTTCTTT.

This clone was picked up one time. The V and J genes are TRBV11-1 and TRBJ2-5; D is unclear. Germline V gene data show CDR1 as SGHAT and CDR2 as FQDESV (reference sequence). The V gene lost 5 bases and the J gene lost 5 bases, with 15 bases spanning the gap. CDR3 length: 14 amino acids. As DNA, the CDR3 is TGTGCCAGCAGCCCCTCGGCGGCCCGGGAGACCCAGTACTTC. Amino acid sequence: CASSPSAARETQYF.

The chain links TRBV5-1 to TRBJ1-1, with TRBD1 as a possible D gene (6 bases). Germline CDR1 is SGHRS and CDR2 is YFSETQ. With 4 bases removed from V and 1 base from J, the gap between germline ends came to 14 bases. The CDR3 sequence is 15 residues long. The CDR3 here is CASSPGQGPNTEAFF. Written as DNA, the CDR3 is TGCGCCAGCAGCCCGGGACAAGGACCGAACACTGAAGCTTTCTTT. Supplemented by reference TRBV5-1 and TRBJ1-1, the full variable domain reads KAGVTQTPRYLIKTRGQQVTLSCSPISGHRSVSWYQQTPGQGLQFLFEYFSETQRNKGNFPGRFSGRQFSNSRSEMNVSTLELGDSALYLCASSPGQGPNTEAFFGQGTRLTVV.

The CDR3 loop reads CASSGRMFGGGTGELFF. The CDR3 DNA sequence: TGTGCCAGCAGCGGCCGGATGTTTGGGGGCGGCACCGGGGAGCTGTTTTTT. V and J are TRBV7-6 and TRBJ2-2; D is perhaps TRBD1 (6 bases). This CDR3 has 17 residues. The germline CDR1 and CDR2 sequences are SGHVS and FNYEAQ. Trimming shortened V by 5 bases and J by 4 bases, and 20 bases separated the two germline ends.

The rearrangement uses TRBV10-3 and TRBJ2-5, with 16 bases fitting TRBD2. J lost 6 bases, V lost 3 bases, and 4 bases had no gene match. CDR1 and CDR2 (germline): ENHRY, SYGVKD. The length of the CDR3 is 16 residues. DNA of the CDR3: TGTGCCATCAGTGAAACGGGACTAGCGGGAGGGAAGACCCAGTACTTC. It translates to CAISETGLAGGKTQYF.